These 22 T cell receptor beta chains came from one sample sequenced in a study of control samples from healthy donors and cancer patients (TCRdb year 2020). The library came from the immunoSEQ multiplex PCR assay. The source is immuneACCESS, and TCRdb retained only in-frame sequences with V and J called. Part of the clones is not carried over; for the studies checked, unresolved V genes explain less than half of this, and the remainder is unexplained. In this sample the table shows about 35,000 clones, approximately 95% of which occur a single time. Together, the top ten hold more than 1.5% of the sample. Sequencing was done on a sample of PBMCs. The receptors here all came from a man aged 40-55 years with colorectal cancer.

The chain couples TRBV4-2 to TRBJ1-2; D may be TRBD1 (5 bases). Trimming stripped 1 base from V and 5 bases from J, with 11 bases between. CDR1 and CDR2 from the germline V gene are LGHNA and YNFKEQ. The CDR3 length is 14 residues. CDR3 loop: CASSQAGQRYGYTF. CDR3 DNA sequence: TGTGCCAGCAGCCAAGCAGGGCAGAGATATGGCTACACCTTC.

The chain carries TRBV19 and TRBJ2-2; the D gene is possibly TRBD2 (5 bases). This CDR3 comprises 14 residues. Trimming removed 1 base at V and 7 bases at J, with 10 bases between. In germline, CDR1 is LNHDA, CDR2 SQIVND (reference sequence). As DNA, the CDR3 is TGTGCCAGTAGTATAGTGTCGGGATACGGGGAGCTGTTTTTT. It specifies CASSIVSGYGELFF.

V usage is TRBV9 and J usage is TRBJ1-5, with TRBD1 matching over 7 bases. In germline, CDR1 is SGDLS, CDR2 YYNGEE. The CDR3 loop spans 15 amino acids. The V gene end was trimmed by 4 bases and the J gene end by 3 bases; junction bases not matched to a gene: 7. The CDR3 DNA sequence: TGTGCCAGCAGCCACGGACAGGAACCCAATCAGCCCCAGCATTTT. Translating it yields CASSHGQEPNQPQHF.

The chain combines TRBV30 with TRBJ2-1, with 12 bases identical to TRBD1. Germline V CDR1 and CDR2: GTSNPN, SVGIG (reference sequence). The CDR3 covers 15 residues. Trimming cost V 4 bases and J 6 bases; bases outside gene matches: 7. CDR3: CAWTRGQGAGNEQFF. CDR3 nucleotide sequence: TGTGCCTGGACAAGGGGACAGGGGGCAGGCAATGAGCAGTTCTTC.

This sequence joins TRBV5-6 and TRBJ1-5, with D tentatively TRBD1 (5 bases). Germline V CDR1 and CDR2: SGHDT, YYEEEE. With 4 bases removed from V and 4 bases from J, the gap between germline ends came to 12 bases. The CDR3 consists of 14 residues. CDR3 coding DNA: TGTGCCAGCAGCCCCGGGACGGAAAATCAGCCCCAGCATTTT. Encoded protein: CASSPGTENQPQHF.

The chain employs TRBV2 and TRBJ1-1, with a tentative D call TRBD1 (5 bases). Germline CDR1 is SNHLY and CDR2 is FYNNEI. The CDR3 is 12 residues long. Trimming left V 4 bases short and J 6 bases short, with 9 bases between. The CDR3 is CASSVGGSEAFF. The CDR3 DNA follows: TGTGCCAGCAGTGTGGGGGGTTCTGAAGCTTTCTTT.

J is TRBJ1-6 and V is TRBV1. TRBV1 is given as a pseudogene. The CDR3 sequence is 14 residues long. The CDR3 is CTSSHRGYNSPLHF. Here the CDR3 DNA reads TGCACCAGCAGCCATCGGGGGTATAATTCACCCCTCCACTTT.

This clone was seen a single time. V is TRBV3-1 (or the pseudogene TRBV3-2) and J is TRBJ1-1; D is uncertain. V lost 3 bases to trimming and J lost 5 bases, with 10 bases between them. The CDR3 totals 13 residues. The germline CDR1 and CDR2 sequences are LGHDT and YNNKEL (reference sequence). The CDR3 bases are TGTGCCAGCAGCCACGGGGAGGGTACTGAAGCTTTCTTT. It specifies CASSHGEGTEAFF.

This rearrangement joins TRBV3-1 (or the pseudogene TRBV3-2) to TRBJ2-1, with TRBD2 as a possible D gene (5 bases). V shed 0 bases and J shed 5 bases, with 11 bases lying between them. The CDR3 runs 15 residues. Germline V CDR1 and CDR2: LGHDT, YNNKEL (reference sequence). The DNA of the CDR3 is TGTGCCAGCAGCCAAGAGGCGAGGGTAAACAATGAGCAGTTCTTC. Translated, it gives CASSQEARVNNEQFF.

The V call is TRBV19, the J call TRBJ2-1; 8 nucleotides match TRBD2. The J segment lost 7 bases and the V segment lost 6 bases, leaving 14 bases of the junction unmatched. The CDR3 loop spans 16 amino acids. Germline V gene data show CDR1 as LNHDA and CDR2 as SQIVND (reference sequence). The CDR3 spells CASRLRPGGPGNEQFF. The DNA of the CDR3 is TGTGCCAGTAGACTCCGTCCGGGGGGGCCGGGTAATGAGCAGTTCTTC. The full variable domain, completed using reference TRBV19 and TRBJ2-1, is DGGITQSPKYLFRKEGQNVTLSCEQNLNHDAMYWYRQDPGQGLRLIYYSQIVNDFQKGDIAEGYSVSREKKESFPLTVTSAQKNPTAFYLCASRLRPGGPGNEQFFGPGTRLTVL.

J is TRBJ2-7 and V is TRBV15, with D perhaps assigned TRBD1 or TRBD2 (6 bases each). V dropped 0 bases and J dropped 3 bases, with 12 bases sitting between them. The CDR3 sequence is 15 residues long. Germline V CDR1 and CDR2: LNHNV, YYDKDF (reference sequence). In nucleotides, the CDR3 is TGTGCCACCAGCAGAGATAAAGGGGGGTTCTACGAGCAGTACTTC. Translating gives CATSRDKGGFYEQYF.

The chain links TRBV7-2 to TRBJ1-2, with 9 nucleotides matching TRBD1. The CDR3 is 14 residues long. V lost 5 bases, J lost 5 bases, and 6 bases stayed unmatched. The germline V gene encodes CDR1 SGHTA and CDR2 FQGNSA. CDR3 loop: CASSRPDRGYGYTF. The CDR3 region has the DNA TGTGCCAGCAGCCGCCCTGACAGGGGGTATGGCTACACCTTC.

The chain recombines TRBV3-1 (or the pseudogene TRBV3-2) with TRBJ1-2; 9 positions match TRBD1. Trimming cost V 3 bases and J 4 bases; bases outside gene matches: 6. Germline assignment: CDR1 LGHDT and CDR2 YNNKEL (reference sequence). This CDR3 has 15 residues. CDR3 in amino acids: CASSHTGTGIYGYTF. The CDR3 DNA sequence: TGTGCCAGCAGCCATACCGGGACAGGGATCTATGGCTACACCTTC.

The chain couples TRBV9 to TRBJ2-1; 9 nucleotides match TRBD2. Trimming cost V 5 bases and J 3 bases; bases outside gene matches: 6. Germline values: CDR1 SGDLS, CDR2 YYNGEE. The CDR3 extends over 15 amino acids. CDR3 amino acids: CASRDSGGLYNEQFF. The CDR3 DNA sequence: TGTGCCAGCAGAGATAGCGGGGGACTCTACAATGAGCAGTTCTTC. Filled out from reference TRBV9 and TRBJ2-1, the complete variable domain reads DSGVTQTPKHLITATGQRVTLRCSPRSGDLSVYWYQQSLDQGLQFLIQYYNGEERAKGNILERFSAQQFPDLHSELNLSSLELGDSALYFCASRDSGGLYNEQFFGPGTRLTVL.

A single count supports this clone. This chain uses TRBV11-3 with TRBJ1-5; maybe TRBD1 (6 bases). The CDR3 has 14 residues. Germline CDR1 and CDR2: SGHNT and YENEEA. With 1 base removed from V and 4 bases from J, the gap between germline ends came to 8 bases. The CDR3 here is CASSLGGQNQPQHF. DNA for the CDR3: TGTGCCAGCAGCTTAGGGGGGCAAAATCAGCCCCAGCATTTT. The complete variable domain, with remaining parts taken from reference TRBV11-3 and TRBJ1-5, reads EAGVVQSPRYKIIEKKQPVAFWCNPISGHNTLYWYLQNLGQGPELLIRYENEEAVDDSQLPKDRFSAERLKGVDSTLKIQPAELGDSAVYLCASSLGGQNQPQHFGDGTRLSIL.

The count of this clone is one. The chain employs TRBV3-1 (or the pseudogene TRBV3-2) and TRBJ2-7; D is unclear. Trimming removed 1 base at V and 0 bases at J, with 10 bases between. Germline CDR1 and CDR2: LGHDT and YNNKEL (reference sequence). CDR3 length: 15 residues. CDR3 amino acids: CASSQGVMSSYEQYF. CDR3 DNA: TGTGCCAGCAGCCAAGGAGTAATGAGCTCCTACGAGCAGTACTTC.

This chain joins TRBV16 and TRBJ1-2; D gene uncertain. The germline V and J ends were trimmed by 2 bases and 4 bases, with 8 bases remaining between them. Germline assignment: CDR1 KGHSY and CDR2 FQNENV. This CDR3 region has 13 residues. This CDR3 reads CASSQTRLYGYTF. DNA of the CDR3: TGTGCCAGCAGCCAAACGAGGCTCTATGGCTACACCTTC.

This chain links TRBV6-5 with TRBJ2-4; D might be TRBD1 (6 bases). With 4 bases removed from V and 3 bases from J, the gap between germline ends came to 10 bases. There are 14 residues in the CDR3. From germline, CDR1 is MNHEY and CDR2 SVGAGI. CDR3 nucleotides: TGTGCCAGCAGTTCGCAGGGGTTCAAAAACATTCAGTACTTC. Amino acid sequence: CASSSQGFKNIQYF.

There are a few counts of this clone. This chain uses TRBV3-1 (or the pseudogene TRBV3-2) with TRBJ2-5, with D perhaps TRBD2 (6 bases). Trimming stripped 1 base from V and 5 bases from J, with 17 bases between. Germline V gene lookup returns CDR1 LGHDT and CDR2 YNNKEL (reference sequence). This CDR3 has 16 residues. This chain's CDR3 is CASSQGFQRRGETQYF. CDR3 bases: TGTGCCAGCAGCCAAGGGTTTCAGAGACGGGGGGAGACCCAGTACTTC.

The chain joins TRBV5-1 to TRBJ1-1; tentatively, D is TRBD1 (6 bases). The V end was cut by 5 bases, the J end by 0 bases, with 14 bases between. The germline CDR1 and CDR2 sequences are SGHRS and YFSETQ. The CDR3 loop spans 15 amino acids. The CDR3 DNA reads as TGCGCCAGCAGGTGGGGGCCTCCCATGAACACTGAAGCTTTCTTT. Encoded protein: CASRWGPPMNTEAFF.

The J gene is TRBJ1-3, the V gene TRBV5-1; 10 bases line up with TRBD1. The J segment lost 2 bases and the V segment lost 2 bases, leaving 4 bases of the junction unmatched. Germline V gives CDR1 SGHRS, CDR2 YFSETQ. The CDR3 is 16 amino acids. The CDR3 here is CASSFTGTGAGNTIYF. CDR3 DNA: TGCGCCAGCAGCTTCACCGGGACAGGGGCTGGAAACACCATATATTTT.

This clone was seen only once. This chain connects TRBV3-1 (or the pseudogene TRBV3-2) to TRBJ1-3, with 7 positions matching TRBD1. V lost 3 bases, J lost 4 bases, and 3 bases stayed unmatched. CDR3 length equals 14 residues. The germline gives CDR1 LGHDT, CDR2 YNNKEL (reference sequence). CDR3 nucleotides: TGTGCCAGCAGCCACTGGACAGGAGGAAACACCATATATTTT. Translation gives CASSHWTGGNTIYF.